This T cell receptor beta chain emerged from a study of neurological immune-mediated disorders. 5'RACE employing 10-nucleotide random UMIs yielded the cDNA. One entry per CDR3 protein results from TCRdb running MiXCR on the 5' RACE reads. This sample has about 65,000 distinct CDR3 sequences, with roughly 4% found just once. 2 million unsorted PBMCs were stored in RNAlater at -80 °C before RNA extraction. This clonotype has at least ten counts. CDR1 is SGHNT and CDR2 is YYREEE in the germline V gene (reference sequence). This CDR3 has 15 residues. Trimming shortened V by 0 bases and J by 4 bases, and 8 bases separated the two germline ends.

The chain is built from TRBV5-4 and TRBJ1-6; perhaps TRBD1 as D (5 bases). The source material was PBMCs. The clonotype comes from a man in his fifties with multiple sclerosis. CDR3 in DNA: TGTGCCAGCAGCTTGGGACAGCTTTATAATTCACCCCTCCACTTT. Amino acid sequence: CASSLGQLYNSPLHF.